The 13 T cell receptor beta chains given below trace back to one sample, sequenced in a study of vaccination and CD4 T cells after COVID-19. The antigens for these receptors are not known. Once obtained from cultured CD4+ T cells, the DNA was sequenced using the Oncomine TCR Beta short-read assay. TCRdb processed the PCR reads anew with MiXCR; each CDR3 protein has one entry. The data contain roughly 7,200 distinct CDR3 sequences, just over 40% of them seen just once; the ten biggest clones take up approximately 37%. Treatment denoted: approximately 9-day PBMC culture with coronavirus spike peptide pools or control peptides (ViraFEST assay). Samples of CD4+ T cells were obtained from the unexposed donor before the COVID-19 pandemic (2011-2018). The sequencing input was CD4+ T cells from blood, cultured in vitro. The receptors were gathered from a human donor in good health.

The chain joins TRBV7-2 to TRBJ2-3; D ambiguous. This CDR3 has 14 residues. Trimming took off 1 base at V and 5 bases at J, with 10 bases between the two ends. CDR1 and CDR2 from the germline V gene are SGHTA and FQGNSA. The CDR3 nucleotides are TGTGCCAGCAGCTTAGAAGGGTCTGGAGATACGCAGTATTTT. Translation gives CASSLEGSGDTQYF.

V and J are TRBV11-2 and TRBJ1-2; D ambiguous. Trimming stripped 2 bases from V and 2 bases from J, with 15 bases between. Germline values: CDR1 SGHAT, CDR2 FQNNGV. The CDR3 consists of 16 residues. The CDR3 loop is CASSLSGLGTNYGYTF. DNA for the CDR3: TGTGCCAGCAGCTTAAGTGGCCTCGGCACCAACTATGGCTACACCTTC.

The chain is built from TRBV24-1 and TRBJ1-5; D is ambiguous. The germline V and J ends were trimmed by 1 base and 9 bases, with 9 bases remaining between them. Per germline, CDR1 KGHDR and CDR2 SFDVKD. This CDR3 has 13 residues. The CDR3 region has the DNA TGTGCCACCAGTGATTTCCCAGAAGGGCCCCAGCATTTT. Translating it yields CATSDFPEGPQHF.

The V call is TRBV5-5, the J call TRBJ2-3; 15 positions match TRBD2. V gave up 4 bases and J gave up 3 bases; unmatched junction bases: 9. The CDR3 has 18 amino acids. Germline V gene lookup returns CDR1 SGHKS and CDR2 YYEKEE (reference sequence). This chain's CDR3 is CASSTGLAGGSGTDTQYF. DNA of the CDR3: TGTGCCAGCAGCACCGGACTAGCGGGAGGGAGTGGTACAGATACGCAGTATTTT.

The genes are TRBV20-1 and TRBJ2-1, with no clear D. V was clipped by 0 bases and J by 7 bases, with 13 bases between them. Germline lookup yields CDR1 DFQATT and CDR2 SNEGSKA (reference sequence). The CDR3 loop spans 14 amino acids. CDR3 region: CSARDIVRANEQFF. In DNA form, the CDR3 reads TGCAGTGCTAGAGATATTGTCCGGGCTAATGAGCAGTTCTTC.

The CDR3 DNA sequence: TGTGCCAGCAAATCCGGGACAGGGAGCACTGAAGCTTTCTTT. It specifies CASKSGTGSTEAFF. The J gene is TRBJ1-1, the V gene TRBV5-4; TRBD1 agrees at 9 bases. V gave up 6 bases and J gave up 4 bases; unmatched junction bases: 7. The CDR3 has 14 amino acids. Germline V lookup: CDR1 SGHNT, CDR2 YYREEE (reference sequence).

The chain is built from TRBV6-5 and TRBJ2-3; D remains ambiguous. The CDR3 length is 14 residues. Germline V gives CDR1 MNHEY, CDR2 SVGAGI. The germline V and J ends were trimmed by 1 base and 2 bases, with 7 bases remaining between them. The CDR3 spells CASSYYGPTDTQYF. The DNA for the CDR3 is TGTGCCAGCAGTTACTATGGGCCCACAGATACGCAGTATTTT.

The rearrangement joins TRBV21-1 to TRBJ2-7; the table's TRBD1 call for D was not verified on the DNA. TRBV21-1 counts as a pseudogene. The CDR3 loop spans 13 amino acids. This CDR3 is CASTGGTPYEQYF. DNA of the CDR3: TGTGCCAGCACCGGGGGTACCCCCTACGAGCAGTACTTC.

There are a few counts of this clonotype. This chain connects TRBV5-1 to TRBJ1-2, with 8 bases lining up with TRBD1. The junction had 4 bases not matched to a gene; V was cut back by 0 bases and J by 6 bases. The germline CDR1 and CDR2 sequences are SGHRS and YFSETQ. The CDR3 is 14 amino acids. The CDR3 loop reads CASSLGQGKDGYTF. Written as DNA, the CDR3 is TGCGCCAGCAGCTTGGGACAGGGGAAGGATGGCTACACCTTC.

The V call is TRBV19, the J call TRBJ2-1; TRBD2 agrees at 9 bases. The CDR3 contains 18 residues. The germline CDR1 and CDR2 sequences are LNHDA and SQIVND (reference sequence). After removal of 3 bases from V and 8 bases from J, the junction contained 17 bases not matched to a gene. This CDR3 reads CASSIRVNSGSLYDEQFF. DNA of the CDR3: TGTGCCAGTAGTATCAGGGTCAATAGCGGGAGCCTGTACGATGAGCAGTTCTTC.

The V and J genes are TRBV20-1 and TRBJ2-1, with D hard to call. V was trimmed by 2 bases and J by 1 base, leaving 9 bases between them. Germline V CDR1 and CDR2: DFQATT, SNEGSKA (reference sequence). The CDR3 spans 14 residues. The CDR3 region is CSARFSLSYNEQFF. The CDR3 DNA is TGCAGTGCTAGATTCTCCCTTTCCTACAATGAGCAGTTCTTC.

This sequence joins TRBV7-2 and TRBJ1-5, with D possibly matching TRBD1 (6 bases). CDR3 size: 18 residues. V was shortened by 5 bases and J by 1 base, with 21 bases between the two germline ends. The germline gives CDR1 SGHTA, CDR2 FQGNSA. DNA of the CDR3: TGTGCCAGCAGCACTACCCCCACAGGGTGGGGAAGCAATCAGCCCCAGCATTTT. Translated: CASSTTPTGWGSNQPQHF.

This clonotype is labeled as medium-sized (0.01 to 0.1%). The chain carries TRBV6-1 and TRBJ1-2, with D unresolved. V lost 8 bases and J 5 bases, leaving 18 bases between the germline ends. The CDR3 has 14 amino acids. CDR1 MNHNS and CDR2 SASEGT come from the germline V gene. As DNA, the CDR3 is TGTGCCAGCCGCCAGGACGTAAGGCAGTATGGCTACACCTTC. Translation gives CASRQDVRQYGYTF.